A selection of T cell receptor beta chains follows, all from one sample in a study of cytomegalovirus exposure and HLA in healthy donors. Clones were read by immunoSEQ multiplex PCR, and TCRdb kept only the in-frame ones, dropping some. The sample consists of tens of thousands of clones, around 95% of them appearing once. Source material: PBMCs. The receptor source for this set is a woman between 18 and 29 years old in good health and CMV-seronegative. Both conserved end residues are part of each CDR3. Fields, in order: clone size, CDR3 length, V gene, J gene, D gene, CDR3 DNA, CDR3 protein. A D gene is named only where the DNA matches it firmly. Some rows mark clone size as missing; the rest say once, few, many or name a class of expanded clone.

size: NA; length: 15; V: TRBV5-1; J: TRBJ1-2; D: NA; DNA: TGCGCCAGCAGCTTAGGCGACTCAACCCCTTATGGCTACACCTTC; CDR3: CASSLGDSTPYGYTF
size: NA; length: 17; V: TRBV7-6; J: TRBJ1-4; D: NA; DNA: TGTGCCAGCAGCTTAGCTGATGCGGGGGCAACTAATGAAAAACTGTTTTTT; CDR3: CASSLADAGATNEKLFF
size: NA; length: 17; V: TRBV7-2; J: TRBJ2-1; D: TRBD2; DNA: TGTGCCAGCAGCTCCCGACTAGCGGGGCAAACTAGCAATGAGCAGTTCTTC; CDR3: CASSSRLAGQTSNEQFF
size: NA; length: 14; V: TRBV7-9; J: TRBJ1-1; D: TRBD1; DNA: TGTGCCAGCAGCGATACAGGGGGCGGAACTGAAGCTTTCTTT; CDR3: CASSDTGGGTEAFF
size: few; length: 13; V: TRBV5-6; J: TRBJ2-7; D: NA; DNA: TGTGCCAGCAGCTTACAACCTAGCTACGAGCAGTACTTC; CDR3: CASSLQPSYEQYF
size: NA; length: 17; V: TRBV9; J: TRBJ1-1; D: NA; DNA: TGTGCCAGCAGCGAAGTAGGGGGGGGGATTGGGAACACTGAAGCTTTCTTT; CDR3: CASSEVGGGIGNTEAFF
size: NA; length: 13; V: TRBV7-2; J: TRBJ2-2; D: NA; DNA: TGTGCCAGCAGCTTGGGACAAACCGGGGAGCTGTTTTTT; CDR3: CASSLGQTGELFF
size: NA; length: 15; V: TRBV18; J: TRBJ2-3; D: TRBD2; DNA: TGTGCCAGCTCACTGGGTAGCGGGAGTGCAGATACGCAGTATTTT; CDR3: CASSLGSGSADTQYF
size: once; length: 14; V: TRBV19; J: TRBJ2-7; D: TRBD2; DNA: TGTGCCAGTAGCGACTTGGGAGGGGTCAACGAGCAGTACTTC; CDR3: CASSDLGGVNEQYF
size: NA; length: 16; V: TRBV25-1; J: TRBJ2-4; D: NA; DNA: TGTGCCAGCAGTGAAGAGGGGGGGCTGGCCAAAAACATTCAGTACTTC; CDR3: CASSEEGGLAKNIQYF
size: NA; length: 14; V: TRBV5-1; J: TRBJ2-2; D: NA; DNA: TGCGCCAGCAGCCTCACCCAGGTAACCGGGGAGCTGTTTTTT; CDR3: CASSLTQVTGELFF
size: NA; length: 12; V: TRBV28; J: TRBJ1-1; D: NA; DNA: TGTGCCAGCAGTTGGGGGCAGGGCGAAGCTTTCTTT; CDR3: CASSWGQGEAFF
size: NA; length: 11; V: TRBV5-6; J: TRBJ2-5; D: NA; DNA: TGTGCCAGCAGCAAATTTAGCGACCAGTACTTC; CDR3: CASSKFSDQYF
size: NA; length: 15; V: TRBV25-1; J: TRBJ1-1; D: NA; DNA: TGTGCCAGCAGTCCAAGACAGACGACGAACACTGAAGCTTTCTTT; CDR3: CASSPRQTTNTEAFF
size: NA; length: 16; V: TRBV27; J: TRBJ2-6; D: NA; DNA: TGTGCCAGCAGTTTACAGGGGTTAACTGGGGCCAACGTCCTGACTTTC; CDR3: CASSLQGLTGANVLTF
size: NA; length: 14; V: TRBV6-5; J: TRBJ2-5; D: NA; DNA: TGTGCCAGCAGACCAGGAGCAGGGGTGGAGACCCAGTACTTC; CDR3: CASRPGAGVETQYF
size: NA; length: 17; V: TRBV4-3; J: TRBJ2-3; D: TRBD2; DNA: TGCGCCAGCAGCCAAGACAATAGCGGGGGGTTAAGAGATACGCAGTATTTT; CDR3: CASSQDNSGGLRDTQYF
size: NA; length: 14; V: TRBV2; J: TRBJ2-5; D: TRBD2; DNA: TGTGCCAGCACGAGCGGACTAGGAGGGGAGACCCAGTACTTC; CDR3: CASTSGLGGETQYF
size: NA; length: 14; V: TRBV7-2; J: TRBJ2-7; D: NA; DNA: TGTGCCAGCAGCTTAGGAGGGGACAACTACGAGCAGTACTTC; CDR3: CASSLGGDNYEQYF
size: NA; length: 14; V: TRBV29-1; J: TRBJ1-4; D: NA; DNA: TGCAGCGTTGAAGTGGTTGGCCAAAATGAAAAACTGTTTTTT; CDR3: CSVEVVGQNEKLFF